This T cell receptor (beta chain) was sequenced during a study of OX40 agonist ivuxolimab in advanced cancers. Whole-study findings and limits: Expanded peripheral T cells had an undetermined antigen specificity.

The length of the CDR3 is 18 residues. Comment on this clone: Its target is unknown.

Measured with immunoSEQ multiplex PCR; TCRdb has only the in-frame clones, and not every one. The table shows tens of thousands of clones, with 87% occurring only once. The sequenced sample was CD4+ or CD8+ T cells sorted from blood, obtained in a trial of the OX40 agonist ivuxolimab. The chain combines TRBV12-2 with TRBJ2-5; the table's D call, TRBD2, has no DNA check behind it. TRBV12-2 is a pseudogene locus. The clonotype originates from an adult with an advanced solid tumor such as melanoma, head and neck, liver or kidney cancer. CDR3 in DNA: TGTGCAAGTCGCTTAGATTCTGAGGGACTAGCAGACCAAGAGACCCAGTACTTC. Its translation is CASRLDSEGLADQETQYF.